These T cell receptor beta chains were read from a single sample in a study of blood T cell repertoires in COVID-19. Profiling relied on immunoSEQ multiplex PCR, and the TCRdb table lists in-frame clones only, not all of them. The sample lists roughly 90,000 clones, approximately 89% occurring once. Sequencing was done on a sample of peripheral blood. The origin of the receptors is a woman older than 75 with active COVID-19. Both conserved end residues are part of each CDR3. The D gene is left open where the match is weak. Clone size, where shown, is once, few, many, or a class for clones that have expanded.

v_call	j_call	d_call	clone_size	cdr3_aa	cdr3_nt
TRBV6-2/TRBV6-3	TRBJ1-5	NA	NA	CASSYSDRNQPQHF	TGTGCCAGCAGTTACTCCGACAGGAATCAGCCCCAGCATTTT
TRBV19	TRBJ1-4	TRBD1	NA	CASSSSGTGKNEKLFF	TGTGCCAGTAGTAGCTCCGGGACAGGGAAGAATGAAAAACTGTTTTTT
TRBV27	TRBJ2-1	NA	NA	CASSSDRGSYNEQFF	TGTGCCAGCAGTTCGGACAGAGGCTCCTACAATGAGCAGTTCTTC
TRBV28	TRBJ2-3	TRBD2	NA	CASSLAGTRGDTQYF	TGTGCCAGCAGTTTAGCCGGGACTAGAGGGGATACGCAGTATTTT
TRBV4-1	TRBJ1-2	NA	NA	CASSQVTAYGYTF	TGCGCCAGCAGCCAGGTGACAGCTTATGGCTACACCTTC
TRBV28	TRBJ1-5	NA	NA	CASSLGGSAGQPQHF	TGTGCCAGCAGTTTAGGTGGCTCGGCGGGTCAGCCCCAGCATTTT
TRBV10-1	TRBJ1-2	NA	NA	CASSPHKKKGNYGYTF	TGCGCCAGCAGTCCACACAAAAAAAAGGGGAACTATGGCTACACCTTC
TRBV4-1	TRBJ2-1	NA	NA	CASSQALWPIHEQFF	TGCGCCAGCAGCCAGGCACTATGGCCAATCCATGAGCAGTTCTTC
TRBV14	TRBJ2-1	TRBD2	NA	CASSPSGTRVYNEQFF	TGTGCCAGCAGCCCTTCCGGGACTAGGGTCTACAATGAGCAGTTCTTC
TRBV5-1	TRBJ2-1	TRBD2	NA	CASSVAGWDEQFF	TGCGCCAGCAGCGTAGCGGGATGGGATGAGCAGTTCTTC
TRBV6-6	TRBJ1-4	TRBD1	NA	CASSVRQGNEKLFF	TGTGCCAGCAGCGTTCGACAGGGAAACGAAAAACTGTTTTTT
TRBV28	TRBJ2-7	TRBD1	once	CASCLLGSGGEQYF	TGTGCCAGCTGTTTACTTGGTTCAGGGGGCGAGCAGTACTTC
TRBV9	TRBJ1-5	NA	NA	CASSVGQGTNQPQHF	TGTGCCAGCAGCGTAGGGCAGGGGACAAATCAGCCCCAGCATTTT
TRBV25-1	TRBJ1-4	TRBD1	NA	CASNTGTGVEKLFF	TGTGCCAGCAACACCGGGACAGGGGTTGAAAAACTGTTTTTT
TRBV18	TRBJ2-1	NA	NA	CASSPISSYNEQFF	TGTGCCAGCTCACCAATCAGCTCCTACAATGAGCAGTTCTTC
TRBV30	TRBJ2-3	NA	NA	CSGVSTDTQYF	TGTTCAGGGGTGAGCACAGATACGCAGTATTTT
TRBV18	TRBJ1-2	NA	NA	CASSPIRDYGYTF	TGTGCCAGCTCACCAATTAGAGACTATGGCTACACCTTC
TRBV15	TRBJ2-5	NA	NA	CATSPRGSGAETQYF	TGTGCCACCAGCCCCAGAGGGTCAGGGGCAGAGACCCAGTACTTC
TRBV19	TRBJ2-1	NA	NA	CAVNGAGIYNEQFF	TGTGCCGTAAACGGCGCGGGAATCTACAATGAGCAGTTCTTC
TRBV4-1	TRBJ2-1	TRBD2	few	CASSQEGLAGVHVRGEQFF	TGCGCCAGCAGCCAGGAGGGACTAGCGGGAGTCCACGTCCGGGGGGAGCAGTTCTTC
TRBV7-7	TRBJ2-2	TRBD1	NA	CASSQTGGLSGELFF	TGTGCCAGCAGCCAGACAGGGGGCTTATCCGGGGAGCTGTTTTTT
TRBV5-1	TRBJ2-7	TRBD2	NA	CASSVLPAGGSEQYF	TGCGCCAGCAGCGTCCTACCAGCGGGAGGATCCGAGCAGTACTTC
TRBV29-1	TRBJ2-1	NA	NA	CSVAQGGEQFF	TGCAGCGTCGCCCAGGGCGGTGAGCAGTTCTTC
TRBV18	TRBJ1-4	NA	NA	CASSVAGVSTNEKLFF	TGTGCCAGCTCTGTGGCGGGGGTCTCAACTAATGAAAAACTGTTTTTT
TRBV28	TRBJ1-5	NA	NA	CASSFRSGNQPQHF	TGTGCCAGCAGTTTCAGGTCCGGCAATCAGCCCCAGCATTTT
TRBV4-1	TRBJ2-3	TRBD2	NA	CASSQGRLAGTDTQYF	TGCGCCAGCAGCCAAGGTCGACTAGCGGGAACAGATACGCAGTATTTT
TRBV18	TRBJ2-5	NA	NA	CASSPPLPDQETQYF	TGTGCCAGCTCACCACCTCTGCCGGACCAAGAGACCCAGTACTTC
TRBV7-8	TRBJ1-5	TRBD1	NA	CASSPKRTLGTGEDQPQHF	TGTGCCAGCAGCCCAAAAAGGACACTAGGGACAGGGGAAGATCAGCCCCAGCATTTT
TRBV7-6	TRBJ2-1	TRBD2	NA	CASSFRLAGSSYNEQFF	TGTGCCAGCAGCTTCCGACTAGCAGGGAGCTCCTACAATGAGCAGTTCTTC
TRBV9	TRBJ2-5	NA	NA	CASSGVGAANPQETQYF	TGTGCCAGCAGCGGAGTGGGGGCGGCCAACCCGCAAGAGACCCAGTACTTC
TRBV6-2/TRBV6-3	TRBJ2-1	TRBD2	NA	CASSRRRELGNEQFF	TGTGCCAGCAGCAGGAGGCGGGAGTTGGGCAATGAGCAGTTCTTC
TRBV6-5	TRBJ2-4	TRBD1	NA	CASSSDRVNIQYF	TGTGCCAGCAGCTCGGACAGGGTAAACATTCAGTACTTC